Presented here are 12 T cell receptor beta chains from one specimen sequenced in a study of shared clonotypes between healthy human individuals. CD45RO-negative, CCR7-positively selected cells formed the naive CD8 fraction, excluding terminally differentiated effector memory CD45RA+ cells. The repertoire was sequenced with immunoSEQ multiplex PCR; TCRdb's copy has only in-frame clones and lacks some. The sample holds approximately 600,000 clones, 85% to 95% seen once. Sequencing input: naive CD8+ T cells sorted from blood. All receptors derive from a woman in her 30s in good health.

The rearrangement joins TRBV2 to TRBJ1-5; weak D call: TRBD1 (5 bases). This CDR3 spans 17 amino acids. V gave up 1 base and J gave up 1 base, with 14 bases separating them. Germline V gene lookup returns CDR1 SNHLY and CDR2 FYNNEI. CDR3 loop: CASSEGQGLRSNQPQHF. The CDR3 nucleotides are TGTGCCAGCAGTGAAGGGCAGGGCCTTAGGAGCAATCAGCCCCAGCATTTT.

The CDR3 is CASSSNSGANVLTF. In DNA, the CDR3 is TGTGCCAGCAGCTCGAACTCTGGGGCCAACGTCCTGACTTTC. This sequence joins TRBV7-9 and TRBJ2-6, with unresolved D. Trimming left V 4 bases short and J 0 bases short, with 4 bases between. Germline CDR1 reads SEHNR; CDR2 reads FQNEAQ (reference sequence). The CDR3 totals 14 residues.

This chain uses TRBV6-5 with TRBJ1-5; D is uncertain. Deletions cut 1 base from V and 9 bases from J, with 7 bases between. The CDR3 runs to 12 residues. Germline V CDR1 and CDR2: MNHEY, SVGAGI. The CDR3 DNA is TGTGCCAGCAGTTACTTTGGAGGGCCCCAGCATTTT. It codes for CASSYFGGPQHF.

This chain links TRBV7-9 with TRBJ2-7; D is ambiguous. Trimming took off 6 bases at V and 2 bases at J, with 14 bases between the two ends. Germline V CDR1 and CDR2: SEHNR, FQNEAQ (reference sequence). The CDR3 runs 14 residues. CDR3 bases: TGTGCCAGCAGTCGCAGCGAGACCACCTACGAGCAGTACTTC. This translates into CASSRSETTYEQYF.

V gene TRBV13 combines with J gene TRBJ2-7, with a possible D match to TRBD2 (5 bases). The CDR3 runs 13 residues. Germline CDR1 and CDR2: PRHDT and FYEKMQ (reference sequence). The V and J ends lost 1 base and 5 bases respectively, with 9 bases between them. CDR3 region: CASSLASGNEQYF. The CDR3 DNA reads TGTGCCAGCAGCTTAGCGTCCGGGAACGAGCAGTACTTC.

V usage is TRBV2 and J usage is TRBJ2-1; D is undetermined. Trimming cost V 8 bases and J 2 bases, with 10 bases left between them. The CDR3 extends over 13 amino acids. Germline V CDR1 and CDR2: SNHLY, FYNNEI. The CDR3 region has the DNA TGTGCCAGCGCCAGATATCCCTACAATGAGCAGTTCTTC. Its protein product is CASARYPYNEQFF.

V gene TRBV5-6 combines with J gene TRBJ1-5; D is possibly TRBD1 (5 bases). The length of the CDR3 is 14 residues. Germline values: CDR1 SGHDT, CDR2 YYEEEE. V was clipped by 2 bases and J by 4 bases, with 10 bases between them. This CDR3 reads CASSFLGGNQPQHF. The CDR3 DNA is TGTGCCAGCAGCTTTCTGGGGGGAAATCAGCCCCAGCATTTT.

This chain links TRBV4-1 with TRBJ1-1, with D tentatively TRBD1 (6 bases). The V gene lost 4 bases and the J gene lost 1 base, with 13 bases spanning the gap. Germline CDR1 MGHRA, CDR2 YSYEKL. The CDR3 extends over 15 amino acids. CDR3 sequence reads: CASSLNRGANTEAFF. The CDR3 coding sequence is TGCGCCAGCAGCCTCAACCGGGGGGCGAACACTGAAGCTTTCTTT.

The gene calls are TRBV6-5 and TRBJ2-7; no clear D. This CDR3 is 13 amino acids long. Germline V gives CDR1 MNHEY, CDR2 SVGAGI. Trimming stripped 2 bases from V and 6 bases from J, with 11 bases between. Written as DNA, the CDR3 is TGTGCCAGCAGTTACGACGCCTCCCTCGAGCAGTACTTC. Translation gives CASSYDASLEQYF.

V is TRBV19 and J is TRBJ1-5; the D gene is possibly TRBD1 (5 bases). The CDR3 runs 15 residues. Trimming took off 7 bases at V and 4 bases at J, with 17 bases between the two ends. Germline CDR1 and CDR2: LNHDA and SQIVND (reference sequence). The CDR3 DNA follows: TGTGCCAGTATCGAGGCGGGACGGGCAAATCAGCCCCAGCATTTT. Translation gives CASIEAGRANQPQHF.

The rearrangement joins TRBV27 to TRBJ2-7; possible D gene TRBD1, 6 bases. The CDR3 loop spans 15 amino acids. Germline values: CDR1 MNHEY, CDR2 SMNVEV (reference sequence). V lost 0 bases to trimming and J lost 0 bases, with 9 bases between them. The DNA for the CDR3 is TGTGCCAGCAGTTTATCAGGGGGTTACTCCTACGAGCAGTACTTC. Protein sequence: CASSLSGGYSYEQYF.

This clone was seen once. This chain uses TRBV2 with TRBJ2-7, with 13 bases matching TRBD2. The CDR3 is 16 residues long. Germline lookup yields CDR1 SNHLY and CDR2 FYNNEI. Trimming removed 3 bases from V and 2 bases from J; junction bases left unmatched: 4. The CDR3 protein is CASSDGTSGATYEQYF. CDR3 sequence (DNA): TGTGCCAGCAGTGATGGGACTAGCGGGGCCACCTACGAGCAGTACTTC.